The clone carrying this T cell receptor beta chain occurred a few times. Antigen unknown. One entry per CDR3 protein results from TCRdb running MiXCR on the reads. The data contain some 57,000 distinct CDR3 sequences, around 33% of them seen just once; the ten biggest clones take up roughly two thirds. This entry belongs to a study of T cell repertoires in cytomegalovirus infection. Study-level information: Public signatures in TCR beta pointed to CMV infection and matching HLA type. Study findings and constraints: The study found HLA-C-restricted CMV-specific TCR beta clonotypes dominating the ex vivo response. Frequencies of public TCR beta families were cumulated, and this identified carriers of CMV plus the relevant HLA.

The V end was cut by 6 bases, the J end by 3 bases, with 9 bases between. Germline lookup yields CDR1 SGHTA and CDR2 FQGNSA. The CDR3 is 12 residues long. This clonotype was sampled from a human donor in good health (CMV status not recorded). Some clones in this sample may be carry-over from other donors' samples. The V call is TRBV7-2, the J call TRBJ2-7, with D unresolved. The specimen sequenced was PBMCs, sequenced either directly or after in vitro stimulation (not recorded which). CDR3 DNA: TGTGCCAGCAGTCTGGACGTCTACGAGCAGTACTTC. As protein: CASSLDVYEQYF.